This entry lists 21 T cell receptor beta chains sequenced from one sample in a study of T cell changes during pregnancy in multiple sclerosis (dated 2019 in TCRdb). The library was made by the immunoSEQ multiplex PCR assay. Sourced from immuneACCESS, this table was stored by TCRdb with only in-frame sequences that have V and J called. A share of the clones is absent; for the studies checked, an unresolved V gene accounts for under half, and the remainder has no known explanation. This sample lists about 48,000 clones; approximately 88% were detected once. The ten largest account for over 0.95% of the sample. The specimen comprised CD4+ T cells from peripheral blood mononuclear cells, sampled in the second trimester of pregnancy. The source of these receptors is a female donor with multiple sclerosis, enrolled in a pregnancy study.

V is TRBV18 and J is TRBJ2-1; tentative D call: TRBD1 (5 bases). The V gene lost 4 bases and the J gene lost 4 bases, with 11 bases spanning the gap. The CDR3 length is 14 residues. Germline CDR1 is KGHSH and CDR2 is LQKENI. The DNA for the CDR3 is TGTGCCAGCTCACTACAGGAGATTTACAATGAGCAGTTCTTC. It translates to CASSLQEIYNEQFF. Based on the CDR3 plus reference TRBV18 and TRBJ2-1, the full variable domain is NAGVMQNPRHLVRRRGQEARLRCSPMKGHSHVYWYRQLPEEGLKFMVYLQKENIIDESGMPKERFSAEFPKEGPSILRIQQVVRGDSAAYFCASSLQEIYNEQFFGPGTRLTVL.

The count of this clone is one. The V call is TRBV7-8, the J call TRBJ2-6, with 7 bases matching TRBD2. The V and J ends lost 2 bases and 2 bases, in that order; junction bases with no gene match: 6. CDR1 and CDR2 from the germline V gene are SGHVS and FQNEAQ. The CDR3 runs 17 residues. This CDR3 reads CASSLKGSGAGANVLTF. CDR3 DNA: TGTGCCAGCAGCTTAAAGGGAAGCGGGGCTGGGGCCAACGTCCTGACTTTC.

The CDR3 DNA follows: TGCGCCAGCAGTTGGACTAGCGGGGCCAACACCGGGGAGCTGTTTTTT. It codes for CASSWTSGANTGELFF. V is TRBV10-1 and J is TRBJ2-2; 12 nucleotides match TRBD2. CDR3 size: 16 residues. Trimming cost V 5 bases and J 2 bases; bases outside gene matches: 3. Germline lookup yields CDR1 WNHNN and CDR2 SYGVQD (reference sequence).

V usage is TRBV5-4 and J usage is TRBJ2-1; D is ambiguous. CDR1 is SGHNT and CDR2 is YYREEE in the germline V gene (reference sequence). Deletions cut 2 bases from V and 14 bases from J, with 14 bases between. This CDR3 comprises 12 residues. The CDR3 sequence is CASSFGSTSEFF. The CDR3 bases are TGTGCCAGCAGCTTTGGGTCAACGAGCGAGTTCTTC.

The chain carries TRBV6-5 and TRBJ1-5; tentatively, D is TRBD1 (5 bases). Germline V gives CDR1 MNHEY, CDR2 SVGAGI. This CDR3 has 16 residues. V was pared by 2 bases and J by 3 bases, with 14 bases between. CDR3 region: CASSYMGPGDNQPQHF. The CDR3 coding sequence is TGTGCCAGCAGTTACATGGGGCCGGGTGACAATCAGCCCCAGCATTTT.

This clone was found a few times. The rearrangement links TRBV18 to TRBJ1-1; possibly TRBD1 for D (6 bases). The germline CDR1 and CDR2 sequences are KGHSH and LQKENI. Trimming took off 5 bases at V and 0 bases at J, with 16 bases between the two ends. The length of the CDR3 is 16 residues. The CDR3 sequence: CASSKPGRDMNTEAFF. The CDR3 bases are TGTGCCAGCTCAAAACCTGGCAGGGACATGAACACTGAAGCTTTCTTT.

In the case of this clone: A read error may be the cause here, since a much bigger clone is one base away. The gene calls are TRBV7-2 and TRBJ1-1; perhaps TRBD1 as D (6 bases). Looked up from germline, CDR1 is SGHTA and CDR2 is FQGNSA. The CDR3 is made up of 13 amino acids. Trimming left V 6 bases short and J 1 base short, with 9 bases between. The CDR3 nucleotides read TGTGCCAGCAGGTTACAGGGGAACACTGAAGCTTTCTTT. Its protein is CASRLQGNTEAFF.

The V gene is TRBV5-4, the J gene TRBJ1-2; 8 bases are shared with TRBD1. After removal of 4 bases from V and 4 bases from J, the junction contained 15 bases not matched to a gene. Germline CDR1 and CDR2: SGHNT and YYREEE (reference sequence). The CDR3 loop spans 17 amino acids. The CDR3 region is CASSRGQGATGGYGYTF. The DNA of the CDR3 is TGTGCCAGCAGCCGGGGTCAGGGGGCGACCGGTGGCTATGGCTACACCTTC.

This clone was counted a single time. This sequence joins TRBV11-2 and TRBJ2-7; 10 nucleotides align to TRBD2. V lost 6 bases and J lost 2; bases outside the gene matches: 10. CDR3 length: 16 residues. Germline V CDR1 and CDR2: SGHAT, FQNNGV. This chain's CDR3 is CASRHPRTSGPYEQYF. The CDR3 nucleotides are TGTGCCAGCAGACACCCCCGGACTAGCGGACCCTACGAGCAGTACTTC.

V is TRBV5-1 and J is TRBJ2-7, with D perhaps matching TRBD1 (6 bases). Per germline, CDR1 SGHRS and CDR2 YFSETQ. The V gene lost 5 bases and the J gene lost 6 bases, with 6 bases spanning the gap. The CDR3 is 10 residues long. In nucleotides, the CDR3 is TGCGCCAGCAGAGGGGGCGAGCAGTACTTC. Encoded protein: CASRGGEQYF. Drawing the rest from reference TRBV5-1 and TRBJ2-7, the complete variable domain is KAGVTQTPRYLIKTRGQQVTLSCSPISGHRSVSWYQQTPGQGLQFLFEYFSETQRNKGNFPGRFSGRQFSNSRSEMNVSTLELGDSALYLCASRGGEQYFGPGTRLTVT.

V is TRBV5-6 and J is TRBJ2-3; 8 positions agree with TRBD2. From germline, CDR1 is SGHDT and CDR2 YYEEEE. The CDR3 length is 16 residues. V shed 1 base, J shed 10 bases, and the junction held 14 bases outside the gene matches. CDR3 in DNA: TGTGCCAGCAGCTTGACCGGACTAGCTCGGGAGGTCGCGCAGTATTTT. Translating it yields CASSLTGLAREVAQYF.

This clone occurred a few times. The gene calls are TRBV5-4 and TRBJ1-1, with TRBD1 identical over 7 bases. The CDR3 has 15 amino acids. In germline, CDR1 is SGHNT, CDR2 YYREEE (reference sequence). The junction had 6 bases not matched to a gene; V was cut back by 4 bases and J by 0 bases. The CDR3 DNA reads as TGTGCCAGCAGCCAGACAGGGTCCTTGAACACTGAAGCTTTCTTT. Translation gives CASSQTGSLNTEAFF.

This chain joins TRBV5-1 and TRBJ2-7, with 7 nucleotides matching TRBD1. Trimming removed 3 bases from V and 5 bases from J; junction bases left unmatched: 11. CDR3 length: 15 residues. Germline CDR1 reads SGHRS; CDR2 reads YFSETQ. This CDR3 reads CASSSLRQGRHEQYF. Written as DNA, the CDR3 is TGCGCCAGCAGCTCCCTTCGACAGGGTCGGCACGAGCAGTACTTC.

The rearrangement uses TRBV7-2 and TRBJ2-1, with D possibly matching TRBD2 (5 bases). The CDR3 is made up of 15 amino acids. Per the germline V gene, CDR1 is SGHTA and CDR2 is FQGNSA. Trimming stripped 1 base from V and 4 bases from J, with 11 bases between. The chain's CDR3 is CASSLVATEYNEQFF. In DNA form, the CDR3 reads TGTGCCAGCAGCTTAGTAGCGACCGAATACAATGAGCAGTTCTTC.

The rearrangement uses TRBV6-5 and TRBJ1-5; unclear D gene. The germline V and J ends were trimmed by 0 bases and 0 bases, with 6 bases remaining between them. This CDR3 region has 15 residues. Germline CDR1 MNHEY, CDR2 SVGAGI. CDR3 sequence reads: CASSYSAGSNQPQHF. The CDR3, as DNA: TGTGCCAGCAGTTACTCGGCAGGTAGCAATCAGCCCCAGCATTTT.

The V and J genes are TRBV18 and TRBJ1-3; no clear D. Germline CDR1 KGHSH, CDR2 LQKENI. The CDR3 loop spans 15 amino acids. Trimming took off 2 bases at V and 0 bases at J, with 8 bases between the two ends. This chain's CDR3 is CASSPSQRSGNTIYF. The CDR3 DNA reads TGTGCCAGCTCACCAAGCCAGCGCTCTGGAAACACCATATATTTT.

For the CDR3, the DNA is TGCAGTGCAACAAAGAACAATGAGCAGTTCTTC. It yields the protein CSATKNNEQFF. The chain uses TRBV20-1 and TRBJ2-1; D not resolved. CDR1 DFQATT and CDR2 SNEGSKA come from the germline V gene (reference sequence). The length of the CDR3 is 11 residues. Trimming cost V 6 bases and J 5 bases, with 8 bases left between them.

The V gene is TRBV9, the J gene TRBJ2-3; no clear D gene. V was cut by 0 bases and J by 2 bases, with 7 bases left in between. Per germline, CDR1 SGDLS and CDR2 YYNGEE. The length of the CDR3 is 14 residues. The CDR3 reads CASSVALSTDTQYF. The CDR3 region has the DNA TGTGCCAGCAGCGTAGCACTATCCACAGATACGCAGTATTTT.

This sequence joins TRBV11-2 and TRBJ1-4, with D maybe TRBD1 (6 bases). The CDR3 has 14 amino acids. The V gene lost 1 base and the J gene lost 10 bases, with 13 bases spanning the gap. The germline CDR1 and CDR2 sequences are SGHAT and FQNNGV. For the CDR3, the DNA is TGTGCCAGCAGCTTAGTCCGGGGGGGCGGAAAACTGTTTTTT. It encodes CASSLVRGGGKLFF.

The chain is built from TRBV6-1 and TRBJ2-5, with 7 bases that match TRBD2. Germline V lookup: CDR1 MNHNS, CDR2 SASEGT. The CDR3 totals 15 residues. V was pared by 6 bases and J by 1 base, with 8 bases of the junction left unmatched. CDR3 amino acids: CASSPTSGVQETQYF. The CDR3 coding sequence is TGTGCCAGCAGCCCGACGAGCGGGGTCCAAGAGACCCAGTACTTC.

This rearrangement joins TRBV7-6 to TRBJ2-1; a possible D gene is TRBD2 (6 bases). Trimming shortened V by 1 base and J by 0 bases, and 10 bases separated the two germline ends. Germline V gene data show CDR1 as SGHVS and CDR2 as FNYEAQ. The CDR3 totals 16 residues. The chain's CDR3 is CASSLVGSSSYNEQFF. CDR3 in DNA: TGTGCCAGCAGCTTAGTCGGGAGTAGCTCCTACAATGAGCAGTTCTTC.